The T cell receptor beta chain described here comes from a study of CD4 T cells in relation to SARS-CoV-2 and coronaviruses. Study observations and caveats: Approximately 65% of donors had memory CD4+ clonotypes crossrecognizing SARS-CoV-2 and common cold coronavirus spike.

Unexposed donor CD4+ T cells date from about 2011-2018, before the COVID-19 pandemic. After more than eight days of culture, CD4+ T cells were isolated. Cells permitting, SARS-CoV-2 S/N and four cold-coronavirus spikes were tested on unexposed-donor CD4+ T cells. Fresh IL-2 medium replaced half the medium on days 3 and 7. Germline CDR1 LNHDA, CDR2 SQIVND (reference sequence). The CDR3 is 16 amino acids. V was clipped by 6 bases and J by 2 bases; unmatched bases: 12. Produced via immunoSEQ multiplex PCR; TCRdb's table is partial and in-frame only. The table records about 18,000 clones, about 72% of them present only once. For this clone: Its target is not known.

The clonotype originates from a human donor in good health. The chain has TRBV19 and TRBJ2-7; TRBD2 agrees at 8 bases. Sequencing was performed on CD4+ T cells from PBMCs, cultured in vitro. CDR3 DNA sequence: TGTGCCAGTAGCCCCTACAGCGGGGGTGACACCTACGAGCAGTACTTC. Its translation is CASSPYSGGDTYEQYF.